This note documents a single T cell receptor (beta chain) sequence. Its antigen is still unknown. The treatment: roughly 19 received Ad26.COV2.S at low or high dose, single or two shots; roughly five received placebo; per-sample allocation not given. Sampling happened 63 days after the first vaccine or placebo injection. Vaccination employed an Ad26 vector expressing the Wuhan-strain SARS-CoV-2 spike. Trimming cost V 7 bases and J 2 bases, with 9 bases left between them. Germline CDR1 is SQVTM and CDR2 is ANQGSEA. CDR3 length equals 13 residues. The source of the sample is a study of Ad26.COV2.S vaccination and SARS-CoV-2 variants. Sequencing used immunoSEQ multiplex PCR; TCRdb keeps in-frame clones, though not all of them. Among fewer than 500,000 clones, roughly 91% were seen once, and the ten largest hold less than 5.5%. Overall study findings and caveats: Responses of T cells in total may have been underestimated by the TCR breadth and depth analyses. Reported findings describe substantial breadth in spike-specific CD8+ and CD4+ T cell responses following vaccination.

Sequencing used peripheral blood, obtained in a trial of Ad26.COV2.S vaccine versus placebo. The receptor was derived from a person between 18 and 65 years old who received the Ad26.COV2.S COVID-19 vaccine or a placebo. This chain uses TRBV29-1 with TRBJ2-6; D is unresolved. CDR3 region: CSAGWAGANVLTF. In DNA form, the CDR3 reads TGCAGCGCCGGATGGGCTGGGGCCAACGTCCTGACTTTC.